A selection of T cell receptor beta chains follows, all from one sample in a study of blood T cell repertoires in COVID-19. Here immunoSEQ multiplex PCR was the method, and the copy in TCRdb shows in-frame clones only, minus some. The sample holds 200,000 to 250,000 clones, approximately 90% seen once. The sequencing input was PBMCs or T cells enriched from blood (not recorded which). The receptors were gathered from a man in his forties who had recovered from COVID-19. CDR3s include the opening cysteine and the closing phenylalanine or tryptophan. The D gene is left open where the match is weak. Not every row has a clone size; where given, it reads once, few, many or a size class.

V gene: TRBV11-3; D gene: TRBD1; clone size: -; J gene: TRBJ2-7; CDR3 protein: CASSFRGQDSYEQYF; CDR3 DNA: TGTGCCAGCAGCTTTCGTGGACAGGACTCCTACGAGCAGTACTTC
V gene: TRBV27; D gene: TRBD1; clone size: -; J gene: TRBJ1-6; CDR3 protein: CASSLTRGHGTGPIFSNSPLHF; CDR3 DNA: TGTGCCAGCAGTTTAACGCGGGGTCACGGGACAGGCCCAATTTTTAGTAATTCACCCCTCCACTTT
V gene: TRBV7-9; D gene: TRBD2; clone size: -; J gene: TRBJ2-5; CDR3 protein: CASSFGGRDQETQYF; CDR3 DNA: TGTGCCAGCAGCTTCGGCGGGAGGGACCAAGAGACCCAGTACTTC
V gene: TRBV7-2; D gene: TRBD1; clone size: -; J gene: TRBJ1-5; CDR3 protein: CASSLWTGDQPQHF; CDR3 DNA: TGTGCCAGCAGCTTATGGACAGGGGATCAGCCCCAGCATTTT
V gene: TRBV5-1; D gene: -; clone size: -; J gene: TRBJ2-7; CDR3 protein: CASSLSYTMRDF; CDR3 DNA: TGCGCCAGCAGCTTGAGTTACACGATGCGGGACTTC
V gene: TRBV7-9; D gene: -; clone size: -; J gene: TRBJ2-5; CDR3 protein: CASSFQETQYF; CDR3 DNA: TGTGCCAGCAGCTTTCAGGAGACCCAGTACTTC
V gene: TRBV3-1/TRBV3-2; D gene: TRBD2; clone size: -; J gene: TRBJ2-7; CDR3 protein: CASTLRGGISYEQYF; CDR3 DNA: TGTGCCAGCACGCTGAGGGGAGGGATTTCCTACGAGCAGTACTTC
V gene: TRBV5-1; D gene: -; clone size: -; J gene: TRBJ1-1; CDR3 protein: CASSPQAFNTEAFF; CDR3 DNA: TGCGCCAGCAGTCCTCAGGCATTCAACACTGAAGCTTTCTTT
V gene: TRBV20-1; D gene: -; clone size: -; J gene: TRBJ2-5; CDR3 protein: CSARDLETQYF; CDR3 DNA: TGCAGTGCTAGAGATCTGGAGACCCAGTACTTC
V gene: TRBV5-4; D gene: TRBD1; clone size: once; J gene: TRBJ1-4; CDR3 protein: CASSLWTGGDEKLFF; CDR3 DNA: TGTGCCAGCAGCTTATGGACAGGGGGAGATGAAAAACTGTTTTTT
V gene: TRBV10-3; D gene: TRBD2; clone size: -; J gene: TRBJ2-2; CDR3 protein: CAITGAGGNTGELFF; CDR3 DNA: TGTGCCATCACCGGTGCGGGGGGTAACACCGGGGAGCTGTTTTTT
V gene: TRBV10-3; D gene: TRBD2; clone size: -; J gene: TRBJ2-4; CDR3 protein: CAINTRAVSGRAGSEDIQYF; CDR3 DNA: TGTGCCATCAACACCAGAGCAGTTAGCGGGAGGGCCGGGAGTGAAGACATTCAGTACTTC
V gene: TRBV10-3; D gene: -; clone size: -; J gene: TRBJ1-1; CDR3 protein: CATEAGRMNTEAFF; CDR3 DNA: TGTGCCACCGAAGCCGGGAGAATGAACACTGAAGCTTTCTTT
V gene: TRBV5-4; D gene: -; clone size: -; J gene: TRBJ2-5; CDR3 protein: CASSLQPRGAETQYF; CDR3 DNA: TGTGCCAGCAGCTTGCAGCCGCGGGGCGCAGAGACCCAGTACTTC
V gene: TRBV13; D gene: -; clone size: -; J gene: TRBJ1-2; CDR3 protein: CASSSAWGTSGGYTF; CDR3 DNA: TGTGCCAGCAGCTCCGCCTGGGGCACAAGTGGGGGCTACACCTTC
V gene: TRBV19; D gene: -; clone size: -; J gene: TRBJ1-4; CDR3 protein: CASSIYRDEEKLFF; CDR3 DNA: TGTGCCAGTAGTATATATCGAGATGAGGAAAAACTGTTTTTT
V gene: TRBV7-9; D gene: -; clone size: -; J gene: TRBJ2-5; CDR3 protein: CASSAYRAGFMAETQYF; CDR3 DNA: TGTGCCAGCAGCGCTTATCGAGCAGGCTTTATGGCGGAGACCCAGTACTTC
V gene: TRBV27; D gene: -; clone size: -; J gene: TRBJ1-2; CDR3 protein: CASSLFGADRYGYTF; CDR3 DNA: TGTGCCAGCAGTTTATTTGGGGCTGACCGCTATGGCTACACCTTC
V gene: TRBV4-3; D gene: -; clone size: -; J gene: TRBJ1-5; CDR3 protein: CASSQDSGETQPQHF; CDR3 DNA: TGCGCCAGCAGCCAAGATTCGGGGGAGACTCAGCCCCAGCATTTT
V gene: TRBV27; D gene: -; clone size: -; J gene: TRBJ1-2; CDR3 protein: CASSPTQGGYTF; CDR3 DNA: TGTGCCAGCAGCCCCACCCAGGGTGGCTACACCTTC
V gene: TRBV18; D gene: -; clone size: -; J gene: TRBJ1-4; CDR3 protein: CASSPEDSTNEKLFF; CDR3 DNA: TGTGCCAGCTCTCCTGAGGATTCAACTAATGAAAAACTGTTTTTT
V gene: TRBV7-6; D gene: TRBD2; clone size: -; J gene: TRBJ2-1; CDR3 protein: CASSSPSGVNEQFF; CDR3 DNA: TGTGCCAGCAGCTCGCCTAGCGGGGTCAATGAGCAGTTCTTC
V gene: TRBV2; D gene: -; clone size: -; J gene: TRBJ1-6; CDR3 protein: CASSADRKPSPLHF; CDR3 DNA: TGTGCCAGCAGTGCCGACAGGAAACCATCACCCCTCCACTTT
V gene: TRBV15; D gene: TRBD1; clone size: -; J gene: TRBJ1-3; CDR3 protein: CATSTDRVPGNTIYF; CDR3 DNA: TGTGCCACCAGCACAGACAGGGTACCTGGAAACACCATATATTTT
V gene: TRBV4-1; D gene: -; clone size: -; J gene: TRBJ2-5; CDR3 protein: CASSSTGFVETQYF; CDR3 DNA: TGCGCCAGCAGCAGTACGGGGTTTGTAGAGACCCAGTACTTC
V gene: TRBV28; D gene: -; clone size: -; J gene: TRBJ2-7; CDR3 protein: CASTPGSLYEQYF; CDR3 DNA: TGTGCCAGCACCCCGGGTAGTCTCTACGAGCAGTACTTC
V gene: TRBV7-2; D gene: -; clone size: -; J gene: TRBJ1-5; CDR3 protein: CASSLVSTPSNQPQHF; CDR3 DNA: TGTGCCAGCAGCTTAGTCTCTACTCCAAGCAATCAGCCCCAGCATTTT
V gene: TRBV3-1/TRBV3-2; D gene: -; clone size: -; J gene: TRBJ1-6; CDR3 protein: CASSQQGSNSPLHF; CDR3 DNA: TGTGCCAGCAGCCAACAGGGTTCTAATTCACCCCTCCACTTT
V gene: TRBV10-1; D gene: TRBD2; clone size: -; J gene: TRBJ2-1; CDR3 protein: CATRERGGSYNEQFF; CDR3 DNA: TGCGCCACCCGGGAGCGGGGGGGCTCCTACAATGAGCAGTTCTTC
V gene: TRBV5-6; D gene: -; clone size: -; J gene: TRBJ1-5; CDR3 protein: CASSLWSGFGQPQHF; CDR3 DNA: TGTGCCAGCAGCTTGTGGTCAGGGTTCGGTCAGCCCCAGCATTTT
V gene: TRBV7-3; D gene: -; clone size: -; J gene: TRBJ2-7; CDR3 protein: CASSPGEGGYEQYF; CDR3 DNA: TGTGCCAGCAGCCCTGGGGAGGGGGGCTACGAGCAGTACTTC
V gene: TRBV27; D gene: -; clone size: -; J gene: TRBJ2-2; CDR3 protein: CASSLVPRTGELFF; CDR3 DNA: TGTGCCAGCAGTTTAGTACCGAGGACCGGGGAGCTGTTTTTT
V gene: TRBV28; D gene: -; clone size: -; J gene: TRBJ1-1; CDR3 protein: CASSISTGAFF; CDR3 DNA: TGTGCCAGCAGTATCTCGACAGGAGCTTTCTTT
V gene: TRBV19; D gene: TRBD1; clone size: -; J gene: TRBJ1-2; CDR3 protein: CASSLPRTGYYGYTF; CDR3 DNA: TGTGCCAGTAGTTTACCCCGGACAGGATACTATGGCTACACCTTC
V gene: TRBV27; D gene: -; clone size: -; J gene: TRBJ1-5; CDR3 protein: CASSPQTGPNQPQHF; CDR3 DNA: TGTGCCAGCAGTCCCCAGACAGGTCCTAATCAGCCCCAGCATTTT
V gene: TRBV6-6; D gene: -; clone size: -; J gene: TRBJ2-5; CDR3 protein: CASSYSGRGETQYF; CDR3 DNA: TGTGCCAGCAGTTACTCTGGCAGGGGTGAGACCCAGTACTTC
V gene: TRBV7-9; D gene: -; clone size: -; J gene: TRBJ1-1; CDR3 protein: CASSLVQNTEAFF; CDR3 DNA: TGTGCCAGCAGCTTAGTCCAGAACACTGAAGCTTTCTTT
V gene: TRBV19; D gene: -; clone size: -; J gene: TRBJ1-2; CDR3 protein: CASSLRGQGEVYGYTF; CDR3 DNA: TGTGCCAGTAGTCTCCGCGGCCAGGGCGAAGTATATGGCTACACCTTC
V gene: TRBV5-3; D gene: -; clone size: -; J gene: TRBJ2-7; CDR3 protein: CARSDAAVSYEQYF; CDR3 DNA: TGTGCCAGAAGCGACGCCGCGGTCTCCTACGAGCAGTACTTC
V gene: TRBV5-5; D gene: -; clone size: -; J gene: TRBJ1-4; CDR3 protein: CASSLGRTNEKLFF; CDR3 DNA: TGTGCCAGCAGCTTGGGGAGGACTAATGAAAAACTGTTTTTT
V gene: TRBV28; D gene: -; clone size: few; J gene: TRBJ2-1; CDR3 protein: CASSTGQEQFF; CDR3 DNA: TGTGCCAGCAGCACTGGACAGGAGCAGTTCTTC
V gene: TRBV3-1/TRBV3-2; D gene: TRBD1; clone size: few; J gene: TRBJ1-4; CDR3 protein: CASSQSGTGGEKLFF; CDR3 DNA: TGTGCCAGCAGCCAATCCGGGACAGGAGGTGAAAAACTGTTTTTT
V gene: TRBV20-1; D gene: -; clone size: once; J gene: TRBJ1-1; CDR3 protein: CSANYETEAFF; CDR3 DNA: TGCAGTGCAAACTACGAAACCGAAGCTTTCTTT
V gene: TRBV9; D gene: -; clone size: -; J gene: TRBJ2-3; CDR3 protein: CASSVGVADSTDTQYF; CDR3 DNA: TGTGCCAGCAGCGTAGGGGTAGCGGATAGCACAGATACGCAGTATTTT
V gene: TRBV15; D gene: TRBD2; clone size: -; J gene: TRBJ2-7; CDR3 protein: CATSSQRGYSYEQYF; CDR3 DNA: TGTGCCACCAGCAGCCAGCGGGGGTACTCCTACGAGCAGTACTTC
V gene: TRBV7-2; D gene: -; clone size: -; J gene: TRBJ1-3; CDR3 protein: CASSLEGVRGNTIYF; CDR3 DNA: TGTGCCAGCAGCTTAGAGGGGGTGAGGGGAAACACCATATATTTT
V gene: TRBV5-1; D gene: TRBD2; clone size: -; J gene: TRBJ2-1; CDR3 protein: CASIDLLAGGEQFF; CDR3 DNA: TGCGCCAGCATAGATTTGCTAGCGGGGGGTGAGCAGTTCTTC
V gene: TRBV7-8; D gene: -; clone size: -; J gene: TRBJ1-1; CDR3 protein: CASSQKLEAFF; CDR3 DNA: TGTGCCAGCAGCCAGAAGCTCGAAGCTTTCTTT
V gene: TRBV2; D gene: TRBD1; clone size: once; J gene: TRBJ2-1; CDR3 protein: CASRILQGALSMKQFF; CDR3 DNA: TGTGCCAGCAGGATCTTACAGGGGGCATTATCAATGAAGCAGTTCTTC
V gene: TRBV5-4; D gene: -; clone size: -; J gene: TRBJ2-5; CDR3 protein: CASSPGRDIETQYF; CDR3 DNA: TGTGCCAGCAGCCCGGGCAGGGATATAGAGACCCAGTACTTC
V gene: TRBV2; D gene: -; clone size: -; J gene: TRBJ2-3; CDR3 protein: CASSVGLAEQYF; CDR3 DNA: TGTGCCAGCAGTGTTGGGCTAGCTGAGCAGTATTTT
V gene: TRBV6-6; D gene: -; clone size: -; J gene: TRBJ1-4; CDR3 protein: CASSNRVDNEKLFF; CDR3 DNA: TGTGCCAGCAGCAACAGGGTCGATAATGAAAAACTGTTTTTT
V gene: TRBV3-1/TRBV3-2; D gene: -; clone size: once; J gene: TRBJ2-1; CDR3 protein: CASSQNLPAGNEQFF; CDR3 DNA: TGTGCCAGCAGCCAAAACCTACCCGCGGGCAATGAGCAGTTCTTC
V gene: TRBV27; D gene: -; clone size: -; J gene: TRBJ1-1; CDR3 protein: CASMGGIEAFF; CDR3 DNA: TGTGCCTCCATGGGGGGGATTGAAGCTTTCTTT
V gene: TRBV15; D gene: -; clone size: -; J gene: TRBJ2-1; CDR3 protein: CATSRPLANEQFF; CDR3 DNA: TGTGCCACCAGCAGGCCGCTAGCCAATGAGCAGTTCTTC
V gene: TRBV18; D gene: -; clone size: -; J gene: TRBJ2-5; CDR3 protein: CASSPRSGETQYF; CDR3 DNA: TGTGCCAGCTCACCCAGGAGCGGAGAGACCCAGTACTTC
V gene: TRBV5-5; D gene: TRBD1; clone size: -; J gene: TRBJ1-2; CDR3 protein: CASSADRATTGGYTF; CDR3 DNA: TGTGCCAGCAGCGCCGACAGGGCCACGACGGGTGGCTACACCTTC